This section outlines one TCR beta chain sequence together with its context. The antigen is undetermined. The data belong to a study of breast tumors, draining lymph nodes, adjacent tissues. General observations from the study: The data were judged consistent with most tumor T cells coming from lymph node and expanding in tumor. Tumor TCR diversity was below lymph nodes but above nontumor tissue. That most tumor T cells come from lymph nodes remained unproven.

Samples came from axillary lymph nodes draining the breast cancer. TCRdb processed the multiplex PCR reads anew with MiXCR; each CDR3 protein has one entry. There are about 230,000 distinct CDR3 sequences in the sample; roughly 30% occur only once, and just over 1.4% lies in the top ten. The CDR3 length is 12 residues. Germline CDR1 and CDR2: SGHTA and FQGNSA. Sequenced input: axillary lymph node tissue. The origin of this receptor is a female donor with breast cancer. Some clones in this sample may be carry-over from other donors' samples. The chain recombines TRBV7-2 with TRBJ2-1, with a tentative D call TRBD2 (5 bases). Gene TRBJ2-7 matches the end of the DNA better, so the J call may be wrong. CDR3 nucleotides: TGTGCCAGCAAACAAGGCCGGGAACAGCAGTACTTC. Translated: CASKQGREQQYF.